This record looks at one TCR beta chain sequence and its context. Its antigen is still unknown. This CDR3 spans 16 amino acids. J gave up 1 base and V 4 bases, and 10 bases lay outside the gene matches. Germline V CDR1 and CDR2: DFQATT, SNEGSKA (reference sequence). MiXCR was run by TCRdb on the 5' RACE reads, yielding one entry per CDR3 protein. The sample carries 100,000 to 120,000 distinct CDR3 sequences, 15% to 20% recorded once. These data come from a study of T-cell memory formation after mild COVID-19. Points from the study as a whole: Pre-infection memory contained some responding clones, which suggested that cross-reactive memory had joined. The main location of contracting CD4+ clones was CM and EM, and that of contracting CD8+ clones was EMRA. CD4+ bias marked clones expanding day 15 to 37, unlike balanced contracting clones.

The chain is built from TRBV20-1 and TRBJ2-3; 8 bases match TRBD1. This sequence originates from a man between 18 and 35 years old who had mild COVID-19 (a few samples of this study predate the infection). Cell type and time point are not known. Specimen: PBMCs or a T cell subset sorted from them (not recorded which). CDR3 amino acids: CSATQGASRRTDTQYF. The CDR3 DNA reads as TGCAGTGCTACCCAGGGGGCGAGCCGTCGCACAGATACGCAGTATTTT.